The rows below give T cell receptor beta chains drawn from one sample of a study of shared clonotypes between healthy human individuals. TCRdb keeps only in-frame clones here, not all; method: immunoSEQ multiplex PCR. Found here are 2,500,000 or so clones, around 93% of them singletons; the top ten hold approximately 0.41%. Material for sequencing was naive CD4+ T cells from PBMCs. Every receptor here comes from a man aged 18-30 years in good health. Some clones in this sample may be carry-over from other donors' samples. Each CDR3 is given without its conserved first and last residue.

j_call	cdr3_length	v_call	cdr3_aa
TRBJ2-7	12	TRBV18	ASSPGTRRYEQY
TRBJ2-5	11	TRBV13	ASSLGRMTTQY
TRBJ2-1	10	TRBV28	ASRASYNEQF
TRBJ2-7	11	TRBV5-1	ASSLGPGNEQY
TRBJ2-5	11	TRBV5-1	ASRSGFGETQY
TRBJ1-2	13	TRBV5-1	ASSSRTADVYGYT
TRBJ2-3	14	TRBV21-1	ASSKGPGISTDTQY
TRBJ1-1	16	TRBV9	ASSVSPLDRGPDTEAF
TRBJ2-1	13	TRBV9	ASSVVGRLYNEQF
TRBJ2-2	13	TRBV21-1	ASGAGPQKPGSCF
TRBJ2-3	11	TRBV5-4	ASSLYSTDTQY
TRBJ2-7	16	TRBV4-1	ASSQDGPGTRYPADQY
TRBJ1-1	13	TRBV5-1	ASNTGTVGGTEAF
TRBJ2-7	12	TRBV11-2	ASSLELAGYEQY
TRBJ2-5	10	TRBV2	ASKGDQETQY
TRBJ2-3	13	TRBV7-2	ASSLPSGFTDTQY
TRBJ2-1	14	TRBV19	ASSIDQGLAGNEQF
TRBJ1-2	14	TRBV5-5	ASSLEPTSGVYGYT
TRBJ2-6	12	TRBV6-6	ASSWGSGANVLT
TRBJ2-7	13	TRBV18	ASSSLKGQGNEQY
TRBJ2-2	13	TRBV11-2	ASSFYGTNTGELF
TRBJ2-4	14	TRBV5-1	ASSLTTGGGKNIQY
TRBJ1-4	11	TRBV11-3	ASSRGQNEKLF
TRBJ1-5	10	TRBV29-1	SVGGANQPQH
TRBJ2-1	13	TRBV5-1	ASSLPSPDVREQF